Listed below are T cell receptor beta chains from one sample, sequenced in a study of glioma-infiltrating T cells after dendritic cell vaccination. Clones were sequenced by immunoSEQ multiplex PCR, and TCRdb holds only the in-frame ones, with some missing. The data hold about 76,000 clones, with roughly 87% observed a single time. Sequencing was performed on blood, taken after dendritic cell vaccination. The receptors stem from a human donor with glioblastoma. Each CDR3 is given with its conserved first and last residue. D genes are given only for firm matches. Not every row has a clone size; where given, it reads once, few, many or a size class.

j_gene	v_gene	abundance	d_gene	CDR3aa	CDR3nt
TRBJ2-4	TRBV5-1	once	NA	CASSRDDKNIQYF	TGCGCCAGCAGCCGGGATGACAAAAACATTCAGTACTTC
TRBJ2-1	TRBV29-1	NA	NA	CILPVLYNEQFF	TGCATCCTACCCGTCCTCTACAATGAGCAGTTCTTC
TRBJ2-2	TRBV9	NA	TRBD2	CASSVGPASGSTGELFF	TGTGCCAGCAGCGTAGGACCGGCTAGCGGGAGCACCGGGGAGCTGTTTTTT
TRBJ1-5	TRBV4-1	NA	TRBD1	CASSQTTDRGRQPQHF	TGCGCCAGCAGCCAAACGACCGACAGGGGTCGGCAGCCCCAGCATTTT
TRBJ2-7	TRBV18	few	TRBD1	CASSPMTGKGEQYF	TGTGCCAGCTCACCTATGACAGGGAAAGGCGAGCAGTACTTC
TRBJ1-2	TRBV5-1	NA	TRBD1	CASSPTGWDGYTF	TGCGCCAGCAGCCCGACAGGGTGGGACGGCTACACCTTC
TRBJ2-5	TRBV7-7	once	TRBD2	CALGAGGSGTQYF	TGTGCCCTGGGCGCGGGGGGGTCGGGGACCCAGTACTTC
TRBJ1-5	TRBV30	NA	TRBD1	CAWSVMGQGNQPQHF	TGTGCCTGGAGTGTAATGGGACAGGGTAATCAGCCCCAGCATTTT
TRBJ2-1	TRBV6-5	NA	TRBD2	CASRSAGGRKNEQFF	TGTGCCAGCAGATCAGCGGGAGGGCGTAAAAATGAGCAGTTCTTC
TRBJ2-7	TRBV6-1	NA	NA	CASSAPYRKLTYEQYF	TGTGCCAGCAGTGCCCCCTACAGAAAGCTAACCTACGAGCAGTACTTC
TRBJ2-2	TRBV19	few	TRBD2	CASSIGGRAFGTGELFF	TGTGCCAGTAGTATTGGTGGGAGGGCCTTTGGGACCGGGGAGCTGTTTTTT
TRBJ1-2	TRBV5-3	NA	NA	CARSVDSLVANYGYTF	TGTGCCAGAAGCGTCGACAGCCTCGTAGCTAACTATGGCTACACCTTC
TRBJ1-2	TRBV18	NA	TRBD1	CASSPDRGGYTF	TGTGCCAGCTCACCAGACAGGGGTGGCTACACCTTC
TRBJ1-5	TRBV6-6	NA	TRBD1	CASSTDRDLAQPQHF	TGTGCCAGCAGTACTGACAGGGATTTGGCTCAGCCCCAGCATTTT
TRBJ2-3	TRBV5-1	NA	NA	CASSPIAGSPTDTQYF	TGCGCCAGCAGCCCCATTGCGGGAAGTCCCACAGATACGCAGTATTTT
TRBJ1-6	TRBV6-5	few	NA	CASSEVGRRSPLHF	TGTGCCAGCAGTGAAGTGGGCAGGCGTTCACCCCTCCACTTT
TRBJ2-7	TRBV11-2	NA	TRBD2	CASKALPGRTSYEQYF	TGTGCCAGCAAAGCCCTCCCCGGGAGGACCAGCTACGAGCAGTACTTC
TRBJ1-2	TRBV4-3	NA	TRBD1	CASSPGTASNYGYTF	TGCGCCAGCAGCCCCGGGACAGCTTCTAACTATGGCTACACCTTC
TRBJ2-1	TRBV11-3	NA	TRBD2	CASSEAGLAFYNEQFF	TGTGCCAGCAGCGAGGCGGGACTAGCTTTCTACAATGAGCAGTTCTTC
TRBJ2-7	TRBV7-9	NA	NA	CASSSLDSSYEQYF	TGTGCCAGCAGCTCCTTGGACAGCTCCTACGAGCAGTACTTC
TRBJ2-5	TRBV2	NA	NA	CATDPGSWGETQYF	TGTGCCACCGACCCGGGAAGTTGGGGAGAGACCCAGTACTTC
TRBJ2-7	TRBV18	once	NA	CASSPRTTSSYEQYF	TGTGCCAGCTCACCAAGGACGACTAGCTCCTACGAGCAGTACTTC
TRBJ2-7	TRBV7-9	NA	TRBD2	CASSLVPSGTYEQYF	TGTGCCAGCAGCTTAGTCCCTAGCGGGACCTACGAGCAGTACTTC
TRBJ2-3	TRBV4-3	NA	TRBD2	CASSQEWGGGTDTQYF	TGCGCCAGCAGCCAAGAGTGGGGAGGGGGCACAGATACGCAGTATTTT
TRBJ1-2	TRBV6-5	NA	TRBD1	CASSYTTGGDYGYTF	TGTGCCAGTAGTTACACGACAGGGGGCGACTATGGCTACACCTTC
TRBJ1-6	TRBV7-8	NA	NA	CASSRRPGYNSPLHF	TGTGCCAGCAGCCGACGCCCCGGGTATAATTCACCCCTCCACTTT
TRBJ2-3	TRBV7-3	once	NA	CASSLRGTGLTQYF	TGTGCCAGCAGCTTAAGAGGGACGGGACTTACGCAGTATTTT
TRBJ2-3	TRBV5-1	NA	TRBD1	CASSLRDRGPGSTDTQYF	TGCGCCAGCAGCCTCCGGGACAGGGGGCCTGGTAGCACAGATACGCAGTATTTT
TRBJ1-5	TRBV5-4	once	NA	CASSLAGGNQPQHF	TGTGCCAGCAGCTTGGCCGGGGGAAATCAGCCCCAGCATTTT
TRBJ2-7	TRBV18	NA	NA	CASSPPSGSSYEQYF	TGTGCCAGCTCACCACCTAGCGGAAGCTCCTACGAGCAGTACTTC
TRBJ2-7	TRBV15	few	TRBD1	CATPGQGTSSYEQYF	TGTGCCACCCCAGGACAGGGTACCTCCTCCTACGAGCAGTACTTC
TRBJ2-1	TRBV7-8	NA	NA	CASSLGTPGNEQFF	TGTGCCAGCAGCTTAGGGACTCCTGGGAATGAGCAGTTCTTC
TRBJ1-4	TRBV4-2	NA	NA	CASSQQLPDPGKNEKLFF	TGTGCCAGCAGCCAACAGCTCCCGGACCCGGGAAAAAATGAAAAACTGTTTTTT
TRBJ2-3	TRBV5-1	NA	NA	CASSLGSQSTDTQYF	TGCGCCAGCAGCTTGGGTTCTCAGAGCACAGATACGCAGTATTTT
TRBJ2-1	TRBV19	NA	TRBD1	CASSIVWDRGRSEQFF	TGTGCCAGTAGTATAGTGTGGGACAGGGGGAGGAGTGAGCAGTTCTTC
TRBJ2-5	TRBV6-5	once	TRBD2	CASTRLAGSQETQYF	TGTGCCAGCACAAGACTAGCGGGAAGCCAAGAGACCCAGTACTTC
TRBJ1-1	TRBV6-4	NA	TRBD1	CASSDSRLTGTGLNTEAFF	TGTGCCAGCAGTGACTCGAGGCTTACCGGGACAGGGTTGAACACTGAAGCTTTCTTT
TRBJ2-7	TRBV9	NA	NA	CASSVAGTSTYEQYF	TGTGCCAGCAGCGTAGCCGGGACATCCACCTACGAGCAGTACTTC
TRBJ1-2	TRBV5-1	NA	NA	CASSFDKAGYGYTF	TGCGCCAGCAGCTTCGACAAAGCGGGCTATGGCTACACCTTC
TRBJ2-7	TRBV7-2	NA	NA	CASSLIGGAYEQYF	TGTGCCAGCAGCTTAATTGGGGGCGCCTACGAGCAGTACTTC
TRBJ2-2	TRBV30	few	NA	CAWRGRGSSTGELFF	TGTGCCTGGAGGGGCCGGGGGTCGAGCACCGGGGAGCTGTTTTTT
TRBJ2-7	TRBV2	NA	TRBD2	CASNLGLAVYEQYF	TGTGCCAGCAACCTCGGACTAGCGGTTTACGAGCAGTACTTC
TRBJ2-7	TRBV6-1	once	NA	CASSIVGTGLYEQYF	TGTGCCAGCAGTATAGTTGGGACTGGGTTGTACGAGCAGTACTTC
TRBJ2-5	TRBV6-5	NA	TRBD2	CASSYSGTSGETQYF	TGTGCCAGCAGTTACTCTGGGACTAGCGGCGAGACCCAGTACTTC
TRBJ2-5	TRBV6-1	NA	TRBD2	CASVSGSKEETQYF	TGTGCCAGCGTTAGCGGGAGTAAGGAAGAGACCCAGTACTTC
TRBJ1-1	TRBV19	NA	NA	CASSIGSGITEAFF	TGTGCCAGTAGTATAGGCAGCGGGATCACTGAAGCTTTCTTT
TRBJ2-1	TRBV7-6	NA	TRBD2	CASSPSGHWGQFF	TGTGCCAGCAGCCCTAGCGGGCATTGGGGGCAGTTCTTC
TRBJ2-7	TRBV6-5	NA	NA	CASSTDRPYEQYF	TGTGCCAGCTCCACGGACAGACCCTACGAGCAGTACTTC
TRBJ1-2	TRBV21-1	NA	NA	CASSKCPVGVDGYTF	TGTGCCAGCAGCAAATGCCCTGTAGGGGTTGATGGCTACACCTTC
TRBJ2-2	TRBV6-1	few	NA	CASSKGTANTGELFF	TGTGCCAGCAGTAAAGGCACAGCGAACACCGGGGAGCTGTTTTTT
TRBJ2-7	TRBV2	NA	NA	CASGGKNRVF	TGTGCCAGCGGTGGAAAAAACAGGGTCTTC
TRBJ2-7	TRBV11-2	NA	TRBD2	CASRYGGGGEQYF	TGTGCCAGCAGATACGGGGGGGGCGGCGAGCAGTACTTC
TRBJ2-7	TRBV6-5	once	NA	CASRRTVEYEQYF	TGTGCCAGCAGGAGGACAGTCGAATACGAGCAGTACTTC
TRBJ2-3	TRBV5-1	NA	NA	CASSLTPPPDTQYF	TGCGCCAGCAGCCTAACTCCCCCCCCAGATACGCAGTATTTT
TRBJ2-3	TRBV5-1	NA	TRBD2	CASSPRTSGGAVDTQYF	TGCGCCAGCAGCCCTCGGACTAGCGGGGGGGCGGTCGATACGCAGTATTTT
TRBJ2-3	TRBV5-7	NA	TRBD2	CASSLMGAGGTDTQYF	TGTGCCAGCAGCTTGATGGGAGCGGGGGGGACCGATACGCAGTATTTT
TRBJ2-1	TRBV5-1	NA	TRBD2	CASRTSGDSYNEQFF	TGCGCCAGCCGGACTAGCGGGGACTCCTACAATGAGCAGTTCTTC
TRBJ1-2	TRBV6-5	few	NA	CAGRDTNYGYTF	TGTGCCGGGAGGGACACTAACTATGGCTACACCTTC
TRBJ2-7	TRBV18	NA	TRBD1	CASSPQTGEAYEQYF	TGTGCCAGCTCACCACAGACAGGGGAGGCCTACGAGCAGTACTTC